The rows below give T cell receptor beta chains drawn from one sample of a study of blood T cell repertoires in COVID-19. Repertoires were generated with immunoSEQ multiplex PCR, while TCRdb's copy carries only in-frame clones and drops some. Of around 180,000 clones in the sample, 80% to 90% were seen once. Sequencing was performed on peripheral blood. The source of these receptors is a human donor with active or convalescent COVID-19. The donor label of this sample is uncertain. The CDR3 runs from the conserved cysteine through the conserved F or W. D genes are given only for firm matches. The size entry is marked missing in some rows and otherwise reads once, few, many or a size class.

D gene: TRBD1
CDR3 length: 17
V gene: TRBV9
clone size: .
J gene: TRBJ1-3
CDR3 protein: CASSDGTGGFSGNTIYF
CDR3 DNA: TGTGCCAGCAGCGACGGGACAGGGGGTTTCTCTGGAAACACCATATATTTT

D gene: .
CDR3 length: 15
V gene: TRBV7-3
clone size: .
J gene: TRBJ1-1
CDR3 protein: CASSLRTVMNTEAFF
CDR3 DNA: TGTGCCAGCAGCCTGCGGACAGTTATGAACACTGAAGCTTTCTTT

D gene: .
CDR3 length: 11
V gene: TRBV29-1
clone size: .
J gene: TRBJ2-7
CDR3 protein: CSVWASYEQYF
CDR3 DNA: TGCAGCGTTTGGGCCAGCTACGAGCAGTACTTC

D gene: .
CDR3 length: 12
V gene: TRBV29-1
clone size: .
J gene: TRBJ1-1
CDR3 protein: CSGSELNTEAFF
CDR3 DNA: TGCAGCGGGTCGGAGCTGAACACTGAAGCTTTCTTT

D gene: TRBD2
CDR3 length: 16
V gene: TRBV7-9
clone size: many
J gene: TRBJ2-1
CDR3 protein: CASSNRASGLYNEQFF
CDR3 DNA: TGTGCCAGCAGCAATAGGGCTAGCGGATTATACAATGAGCAGTTCTTC

D gene: .
CDR3 length: 13
V gene: TRBV7-9
clone size: .
J gene: TRBJ2-3
CDR3 protein: CASSLGRADTQYF
CDR3 DNA: TGTGCCAGCAGCTTAGGCCGGGCAGATACGCAGTATTTT

D gene: TRBD1
CDR3 length: 16
V gene: TRBV9
clone size: .
J gene: TRBJ2-2
CDR3 protein: CASSPRQGQNTGELFF
CDR3 DNA: TGTGCCAGCAGCCCCCGACAGGGACAGAACACCGGGGAGCTGTTTTTT

D gene: .
CDR3 length: 15
V gene: TRBV3-1/TRBV3-2
clone size: .
J gene: TRBJ1-6
CDR3 protein: CASSQGWGGRSPLHF
CDR3 DNA: TGTGCCAGCAGCCAAGGATGGGGGGGGAGGTCACCCCTCCACTTT

D gene: TRBD1
CDR3 length: 15
V gene: TRBV28
clone size: .
J gene: TRBJ1-1
CDR3 protein: CASGTGGTLNTEAFF
CDR3 DNA: TGTGCCAGCGGAACAGGGGGTACGTTGAACACTGAAGCTTTCTTT

D gene: TRBD2
CDR3 length: 15
V gene: TRBV7-3
clone size: few
J gene: TRBJ2-3
CDR3 protein: CASSPAGGRPDTQYF
CDR3 DNA: TGTGCCAGCAGCCCAGCGGGGGGGCGGCCAGATACGCAGTATTTT

D gene: .
CDR3 length: 14
V gene: TRBV4-1
clone size: .
J gene: TRBJ2-5
CDR3 protein: CASSQAVGEETQYF
CDR3 DNA: TGCGCCAGCAGCCAAGCGGTCGGGGAAGAGACCCAGTACTTC

D gene: .
CDR3 length: 13
V gene: TRBV6-5
clone size: .
J gene: TRBJ2-7
CDR3 protein: CASTHGGLYEQYF
CDR3 DNA: TGTGCCAGCACCCACGGAGGGTTATACGAGCAGTACTTC

D gene: TRBD1
CDR3 length: 15
V gene: TRBV6-5
clone size: .
J gene: TRBJ1-5
CDR3 protein: CASSLDRALNQPQHF
CDR3 DNA: TGTGCCAGCAGTCTGGACAGGGCCCTCAATCAGCCCCAGCATTTT

D gene: TRBD1
CDR3 length: 15
V gene: TRBV5-6
clone size: few
J gene: TRBJ2-7
CDR3 protein: CASSLAGGLSYEQYF
CDR3 DNA: TGTGCCAGCAGCTTGGCAGGGGGCCTCTCCTACGAGCAGTACTTC

D gene: .
CDR3 length: 13
V gene: TRBV12-3/TRBV12-4
clone size: .
J gene: TRBJ1-1
CDR3 protein: CASSLAGAAEAFF
CDR3 DNA: TGTGCCAGCAGTTTAGCGGGGGCCGCTGAAGCTTTCTTT

D gene: TRBD1
CDR3 length: 17
V gene: TRBV12-5
clone size: .
J gene: TRBJ1-2
CDR3 protein: CASGLTRDSGLRRGYTF
CDR3 DNA: TGTGCTAGTGGTTTGACCCGGGACAGTGGGTTAAGGCGCGGCTACACCTTC

D gene: TRBD1
CDR3 length: 16
V gene: TRBV4-1
clone size: .
J gene: TRBJ1-5
CDR3 protein: CASSQAGGQGNQPQHF
CDR3 DNA: TGCGCCAGCAGCCAAGCTGGCGGACAGGGGAATCAGCCCCAGCATTTT

D gene: TRBD2
CDR3 length: 15
V gene: TRBV7-2
clone size: .
J gene: TRBJ2-1
CDR3 protein: CASSLGLAPYNEQFF
CDR3 DNA: TGTGCCAGCAGCTTAGGACTAGCCCCCTACAATGAGCAGTTCTTC

D gene: TRBD2
CDR3 length: 15
V gene: TRBV5-6
clone size: .
J gene: TRBJ2-3
CDR3 protein: CASSRLAGSTDTQYF
CDR3 DNA: TGTGCCAGCAGTCGACTAGCGGGGAGCACAGATACGCAGTATTTT

D gene: .
CDR3 length: 13
V gene: TRBV20-1
clone size: .
J gene: TRBJ2-5
CDR3 protein: CSASLEGLETQYF
CDR3 DNA: TGCAGTGCTAGTTTGGAGGGATTAGAGACCCAGTACTTC

D gene: .
CDR3 length: 15
V gene: TRBV19
clone size: .
J gene: TRBJ2-7
CDR3 protein: CASSIDSPTRYEQYF
CDR3 DNA: TGTGCCAGTAGTATCGACAGCCCGACGCGGTACGAGCAGTACTTC

D gene: TRBD1
CDR3 length: 20
V gene: TRBV24-1
clone size: .
J gene: TRBJ2-6
CDR3 protein: CATSDPLAQGASSGANVLTF
CDR3 DNA: TGTGCCACCAGTGATCCTCTGGCACAGGGGGCGAGTTCCGGGGCCAACGTCCTGACTTTC

D gene: .
CDR3 length: 12
V gene: TRBV29-1
clone size: .
J gene: TRBJ1-2
CDR3 protein: CSVISQGWGYTF
CDR3 DNA: TGCAGCGTCATCTCACAGGGATGGGGCTACACCTTC

D gene: TRBD1
CDR3 length: 14
V gene: TRBV6-6
clone size: few
J gene: TRBJ1-1
CDR3 protein: CASRGQGPNTEAFF
CDR3 DNA: TGTGCCAGCAGGGGACAGGGACCGAACACTGAAGCTTTCTTT

D gene: TRBD1
CDR3 length: 14
V gene: TRBV29-1
clone size: .
J gene: TRBJ1-6
CDR3 protein: CSVSSGTGLSPLHF
CDR3 DNA: TGCAGCGTTAGCTCCGGGACAGGCCTGTCACCCCTCCACTTT

D gene: .
CDR3 length: 13
V gene: TRBV5-1
clone size: .
J gene: TRBJ2-5
CDR3 protein: CASSGTNQETQYF
CDR3 DNA: TGCGCCAGCAGCGGCACCAACCAAGAGACCCAGTACTTC

D gene: TRBD1
CDR3 length: 15
V gene: TRBV3-1/TRBV3-2
clone size: .
J gene: TRBJ1-1
CDR3 protein: CASSQYDRGYAEAFF
CDR3 DNA: TGTGCCAGCAGCCAATATGACAGGGGGTACGCTGAAGCTTTCTTT

D gene: .
CDR3 length: 15
V gene: TRBV19
clone size: .
J gene: TRBJ2-5
CDR3 protein: CASSISEGIRETQYF
CDR3 DNA: TGTGCCAGTAGTATTTCGGAGGGCATCAGGGAGACCCAGTACTTC

D gene: .
CDR3 length: 13
V gene: TRBV6-5
clone size: few
J gene: TRBJ1-6
CDR3 protein: CASRSTYNSPLHF
CDR3 DNA: TGTGCCAGCAGGTCAACCTATAATTCACCCCTCCACTTT

D gene: .
CDR3 length: 11
V gene: TRBV19
clone size: .
J gene: TRBJ1-3
CDR3 protein: CASSQRDVGYF
CDR3 DNA: TGTGCCAGCTCCCAGCGGGACGTAGGATATTTT

D gene: TRBD2
CDR3 length: 18
V gene: TRBV9
clone size: .
J gene: TRBJ2-3
CDR3 protein: CASSVPQSGGSNTDTQYF
CDR3 DNA: TGTGCCAGCAGCGTACCTCAGAGCGGGGGGAGTAACACAGATACGCAGTATTTT

D gene: TRBD2
CDR3 length: 20
V gene: TRBV6-2/TRBV6-3
clone size: .
J gene: TRBJ2-5
CDR3 protein: CASSYSSGLAGVSSVETQYF
CDR3 DNA: TGTGCCAGCAGTTACTCGTCCGGGCTAGCGGGGGTGTCCTCCGTGGAGACCCAGTACTTC

D gene: TRBD2
CDR3 length: 14
V gene: TRBV30
clone size: .
J gene: TRBJ2-5
CDR3 protein: CAWSPLAGGETQYF
CDR3 DNA: TGTGCCTGGAGCCCACTAGCGGGAGGGGAGACCCAGTACTTC

D gene: .
CDR3 length: 17
V gene: TRBV28
clone size: .
J gene: TRBJ1-4
CDR3 protein: CASSDTETSRYNEKLFF
CDR3 DNA: TGTGCCAGCAGTGACACCGAGACAAGCAGGTATAATGAAAAACTGTTTTTT

D gene: TRBD2
CDR3 length: 15
V gene: TRBV18
clone size: .
J gene: TRBJ2-2
CDR3 protein: CASSPPNGRDGELFF
CDR3 DNA: TGTGCCAGCTCACCACCAAACGGGAGGGACGGGGAGCTGTTTTTT

D gene: TRBD2
CDR3 length: 17
V gene: TRBV5-1
clone size: .
J gene: TRBJ2-7
CDR3 protein: CASSLGVSGKTSDEQYF
CDR3 DNA: TGCGCCAGCAGCTTGGGCGTAAGCGGGAAAACATCGGACGAGCAGTACTTC

D gene: TRBD2
CDR3 length: 15
V gene: TRBV28
clone size: .
J gene: TRBJ2-7
CDR3 protein: CASSPRGTSGDSQYF
CDR3 DNA: TGTGCCAGCAGTCCGAGAGGGACTAGCGGGGATAGTCAGTACTTC

D gene: .
CDR3 length: 15
V gene: TRBV5-6
clone size: .
J gene: TRBJ1-2
CDR3 protein: CASSFRTAANYGYTF
CDR3 DNA: TGTGCCAGCAGCTTTCGGACAGCCGCTAACTATGGCTACACCTTC

D gene: .
CDR3 length: 13
V gene: TRBV27
clone size: .
J gene: TRBJ2-5
CDR3 protein: CASSLARISTQYF
CDR3 DNA: TGTGCCAGCAGTTTAGCGCGGATCTCGACCCAGTACTTC

D gene: TRBD1
CDR3 length: 15
V gene: TRBV7-2
clone size: .
J gene: TRBJ2-7
CDR3 protein: CASSSPHRGSYEQYF
CDR3 DNA: TGTGCCAGCAGCTCACCTCACAGGGGCAGCTACGAGCAGTACTTC

D gene: TRBD2
CDR3 length: 14
V gene: TRBV9
clone size: .
J gene: TRBJ2-1
CDR3 protein: CASSFSGRPSEQFF
CDR3 DNA: TGTGCCAGCAGCTTTAGCGGGAGGCCTTCTGAGCAGTTCTTC

D gene: TRBD2
CDR3 length: 13
V gene: TRBV5-1
clone size: .
J gene: TRBJ2-7
CDR3 protein: CASSLAGLYEQYF
CDR3 DNA: TGCGCCAGCAGCCTAGCGGGTCTCTACGAGCAGTACTTC